By its share, the clone carrying this TCR beta chain is large (0.1 to 1%). Its target is not known. The gene names given are mouse names. The CDR3 is cut off 1 residue early in the read; its end comes from the germline J gene. Germline V gene data show CDR1 as KGHPV and CDR2 as FQNQEV (reference sequence). CDR3 length: 13 amino acids. V was trimmed by 0 bases and J by 0 bases, leaving 2 bases between them. The data were taken from a study of tissue T cells after allogeneic stem cell transplantation. Produced via immunoSEQ multiplex PCR; TCRdb's table is partial and in-frame only. The sample comprises some 2,000 clones, roughly two fifths of which are singletons, and 15% to 20% rests with the top ten. The sample's time point: mouse harvest day 14 after allogeneic transplant. The graft held 10^6 splenic CD5+ T cells and 10^7 T-cell-depleted bone marrow cells. Whole-study results and caveats: TCR repertoires tracked anatomic similarity, regardless of disease or transplant status. Few T cell clones were shared across patients, but motif clusters showed tissue-specific shared signatures.

Source material: gut tissue. The TCR sequence derives from a female BALB/c mouse given C57BL/6 T cells with graft-versus-host disease after an allogeneic hematopoietic cell transplant. The chain employs TRBV26 and TRBJ1-2; D uncertain. CDR3 protein: CASSLSSNSDYTF. CDR3 DNA, as far as it was read: TGTGCCAGCAGTCTGTCCTCAAACTCCGACTACACC.